The T cell receptor (beta chain) under discussion was sequenced for a study of T cells in Graves' hyperthyroidism and ophthalmopathy. The CDR3 contains 16 residues. The ends lost 1 base at V and 0 bases at J; junction bases unmatched: 0. The germline CDR1 and CDR2 sequences are SNHLY and FYNNEI. This clonotype was observed many times. TCR beta CDR3 sequences were amplified from RNA transcripts. Using the HTBI primer set, a first-round RT-PCR was run on the TCR CDR3. TCRdb re-called the multiplex PCR reads with MiXCR, one entry per CDR3 protein. The data hold some 600,000 distinct CDR3 sequences, with approximately 13% observed a single time.

The sequence was obtained from a young woman with Graves' hyperthyroidism that later progressed to Graves' ophthalmopathy. This sequence joins TRBV2 and TRBJ2-3, with TRBD2 identical over 11 bases. The sequenced sample consisted of blood. The CDR3 sequence: CASSEGTSGSTDTQYF. The CDR3 bases are TGTGCCAGCAGTGAAGGGACTAGCGGGAGCACAGATACGCAGTATTTT. Drawing the rest from reference TRBV2 and TRBJ2-3, the complete variable domain is EPEVTQTPSHQVTQMGQEVILRCVPISNHLYFYWYRQILGQKVEFLVSFYNNEISEKSEIFDDQFSVERPDGSNFTLKIRSTKLEDSAMYFCASSEGTSGSTDTQYFGPGTRLTVL.